The entry below describes one T cell receptor (beta chain). The antigen is unknown. The V gene lost 2 bases and the J gene lost 1 base, with 14 bases spanning the gap. From germline, CDR1 is ENHRY and CDR2 SYGVKD. The CDR3 runs 16 residues. The sample originates from a study of T cell responses to AZD1222 COVID-19 vaccine. Study-wide points: Unmutated variant regions reportedly attract nearly half of all spike-specific TCRs. Only five to seven AZD1222 recipients were seropositive at baseline. There were vaccine-associated CD4 TCRs across spike, dominant at 160-218 and 743-854.

Sequenced by immunoSEQ multiplex PCR; TCRdb stores in-frame clones only, minus some. The sample has about 140,000 clones; 80% to 95% are singletons. This sample comprised peripheral blood, obtained on day 0 of AZD1222 vaccination. This sequence originates from an adult in good health. The chain links TRBV10-3 to TRBJ1-1; unclear D gene. The CDR3 reads CAISETYTAKNTEAFF. In nucleotides, the CDR3 is TGTGCCATCAGTGAGACGTATACGGCTAAGAACACTGAAGCTTTCTTT.